These 25 T cell receptor beta chains share one sample of origin, sequenced in a study of T cells in tuberculosis. Clones were sequenced by immunoSEQ multiplex PCR, and TCRdb holds only the in-frame ones, with some missing. The table lists more than 30,000 clones, approximately 93% of them singletons. Material: PBMCs. Every receptor here comes from a donor aged 10-29 years with latent tuberculosis or without tuberculosis infection.

This chain connects TRBV4-1 to TRBJ2-2; 12 positions match TRBD2. The V segment lost 5 bases and the J segment 5 bases; nucleotides outside the gene matches: 6. The CDR3 has 16 amino acids. The V gene's germline CDR1 is MGHRA and CDR2 YSYEKL. The CDR3 region has the DNA TGCGCCAGCAGCTTAAGGACTAGCGGGGAGACCGGGGAGCTGTTTTTT. It is translated as CASSLRTSGETGELFF.

This chain uses TRBV9 with TRBJ2-1, with 10 bases fitting TRBD2. Trimming cost V 3 bases and J 7 bases; bases outside gene matches: 7. Germline assignment: CDR1 SGDLS and CDR2 YYNGEE. This CDR3 is 15 amino acids long. This CDR3 is CASSGTGLAWNEQFF. The CDR3 region has the DNA TGTGCCAGCAGCGGAACGGGACTAGCGTGGAATGAGCAGTTCTTC. Full variable domain (remainder filled in from reference TRBV9 and TRBJ2-1): DSGVTQTPKHLITATGQRVTLRCSPRSGDLSVYWYQQSLDQGLQFLIQYYNGEERAKGNILERFSAQQFPDLHSELNLSSLELGDSALYFCASSGTGLAWNEQFFGPGTRLTVL.

This chain connects TRBV5-1 to TRBJ2-3, with D possibly matching TRBD1 (6 bases). CDR1 is SGHRS and CDR2 is YFSETQ in the germline V gene. V was clipped by 1 base and J by 1 base, with 13 bases between them. The CDR3 contains 16 residues. The CDR3 DNA sequence: TGCGCCAGCAGCTTGAACGGTTACAGGGGCACAGATACGCAGTATTTT. This sequence encodes CASSLNGYRGTDTQYF.

The V and J genes are TRBV27 and TRBJ2-7, with 9 nucleotides matching TRBD1. This CDR3 spans 15 amino acids. CDR1 and CDR2 from the germline V gene are MNHEY and SMNVEV (reference sequence). V trimming: 4 bases; J trimming: 3 bases; junction bases outside the gene matches: 7. This chain's CDR3 is CASSWEGQGLYEQYF. DNA of the CDR3: TGTGCCAGCAGTTGGGAGGGACAGGGACTCTACGAGCAGTACTTC.

This sequence joins TRBV7-9 and TRBJ2-7; D perhaps matches TRBD1 (5 bases). V was trimmed by 7 bases and J by 2 bases, leaving 18 bases between them. Germline CDR1 and CDR2: SEHNR and FQNEAQ (reference sequence). This CDR3 comprises 15 residues. CDR3 sequence (DNA): TGTGCCAGCATTCCAAGGGGCCAGATTACCTACGAGCAGTACTTC. It codes for CASIPRGQITYEQYF. The whole variable domain, filled in from reference TRBV7-9 and TRBJ2-7, reads DTGVSQNPRHKITKRGQNVTFRCDPISEHNRLYWYRQTLGQGPEFLTYFQNEAQLEKSRLLSDRFSAERPKGSFSTLEIQRTEQGDSAMYLCASIPRGQITYEQYFGPGTRLTVT.

The gene calls are TRBV19 and TRBJ1-4; TRBD1 is a possible D gene (5 bases). The CDR3 consists of 15 residues. V was trimmed by 7 bases and J by 9 bases, leaving 21 bases between them. The V gene's germline CDR1 is LNHDA and CDR2 SQIVND (reference sequence). The CDR3 loop reads CASTFRDSGRKKLFF. Here the CDR3 DNA reads TGTGCCAGTACCTTCCGGGACTCGGGGCGGAAAAAACTGTTTTTT. Full variable domain (missing parts from reference TRBV19 and TRBJ1-4): DGGITQSPKYLFRKEGQNVTLSCEQNLNHDAMYWYRQDPGQGLRLIYYSQIVNDFQKGDIAEGYSVSREKKESFPLTVTSAQKNPTAFYLCASTFRDSGRKKLFFGSGTQLSVL.

The V gene is TRBV5-1, the J gene TRBJ2-7; a weak D match, TRBD1 (7 bases). CDR3 size: 16 residues. With 4 bases removed from V and 3 bases from J, the gap between germline ends came to 20 bases. Germline CDR1 reads SGHRS; CDR2 reads YFSETQ. As DNA, the CDR3 is TGCGCCAGCAGCGGAGGGGACAGTCCCTCTAGCTACGAGCAGTACTTC. Its protein is CASSGGDSPSSYEQYF.

J is TRBJ2-3 and V is TRBV7-2, with 8 bases lining up with TRBD1. Germline assignment: CDR1 SGHTA and CDR2 FQGNSA. Trimming at V came to 5 bases and at J to 2 bases, leaving 3 bases not matched to a gene. The CDR3 is 14 residues long. The CDR3 region is CASSRDRFTDTQYF. For the CDR3, the DNA is TGTGCCAGCAGCCGGGACAGGTTCACAGATACGCAGTATTTT.

This chain joins TRBV25-1 and TRBJ1-2; 7 bases match TRBD1. The germline CDR1 and CDR2 sequences are MGHDK and SYGVNS. V gave up 1 base and J gave up 2 bases; unmatched junction bases: 7. The CDR3 length is 16 residues. The CDR3 DNA is TGTGCCAGCAGTGAATTCGGCCAGGGGGGAAACTATGGCTACACCTTC. Protein: CASSEFGQGGNYGYTF.

The J gene is TRBJ2-3, the V gene TRBV9; TRBD2 matches at 9 bases. This CDR3 is 15 amino acids long. Germline CDR1 reads SGDLS; CDR2 reads YYNGEE. Trimming removed 0 bases from V and 1 base from J; junction bases left unmatched: 0. The CDR3 DNA sequence: TGTGCCAGCAGCGTAGGGACTAGCGGCACAGATACGCAGTATTTT. Residues: CASSVGTSGTDTQYF.

The V call is TRBV28, the J call TRBJ2-1, with a possible D match to TRBD2 (6 bases). This CDR3 is built from 14 residues. With 2 bases removed from V and 6 bases from J, the gap between germline ends came to 11 bases. In germline, CDR1 is MDHEN, CDR2 SYDVKM. CDR3 loop: CASSLPGLFNEQFF. The DNA for the CDR3 is TGTGCCAGCAGTTTACCGGGACTGTTCAATGAGCAGTTCTTC.

The CDR3 region is CASSVRRGNTIYF. The CDR3 nucleotides read TGTGCCAGCAGCGTCAGGAGGGGAAACACCATATATTTT. This chain links TRBV7-9 with TRBJ1-3; no clear D. With 5 bases removed from V and 4 bases from J, the gap between germline ends came to 9 bases. Germline V gene lookup returns CDR1 SEHNR and CDR2 FQNEAQ (reference sequence). The CDR3 is made up of 13 amino acids.

CDR3 sequence (DNA): TGTGCCACCAGCAGAGATCTGGCGGGAGTTGGGGATACGCAGTATTTT. Its protein product is CATSRDLAGVGDTQYF. This chain uses TRBV15 with TRBJ2-3, with 7 bases lining up with TRBD2. The ends lost 0 bases at V and 6 bases at J; junction bases unmatched: 9. The germline V gene encodes CDR1 LNHNV and CDR2 YYDKDF (reference sequence). The CDR3 spans 16 residues.

The V gene is TRBV18, the J gene TRBJ1-3; 8 bases line up with TRBD1. The ends lost 5 bases at V and 0 bases at J; junction bases unmatched: 6. CDR1 is KGHSH, CDR2 LQKENI, per germline. The CDR3 runs to 16 residues. CDR3 loop: CASSVGQVDSGNTIYF. CDR3 sequence (DNA): TGTGCCAGCTCAGTGGGACAGGTTGACTCTGGAAACACCATATATTTT.

There are a few counts of this clone. This rearrangement joins TRBV25-1 to TRBJ1-5, with D possibly being TRBD1 (6 bases). V was shortened by 1 base and J by 0 bases, with 13 bases between the two germline ends. The CDR3 consists of 17 residues. Per germline, CDR1 MGHDK and CDR2 SYGVNS. Here the CDR3 DNA reads TGTGCCAGCAGTGAATCCGCAGGGGATTATAGCAATCAGCCCCAGCATTTT. Its protein product is CASSESAGDYSNQPQHF.

This clone appeared a few times. The V and J genes are TRBV6-6 and TRBJ1-5; perhaps TRBD1 as D (6 bases). This CDR3 is 14 amino acids long. Germline V CDR1 and CDR2: MNHNY, SVGAGI (reference sequence). The V end was cut by 6 bases, the J end by 1 base, with 10 bases between. CDR3 in amino acids: CASRLQGSNQPQHF. Here the CDR3 DNA reads TGTGCCAGCAGACTCCAGGGGAGCAATCAGCCCCAGCATTTT.

CDR3 in amino acids: CSVGRGEQFF. The CDR3 region has the DNA TGCAGCGTTGGAAGGGGCGAGCAGTTCTTC. The chain employs TRBV29-1 and TRBJ2-1; D may be TRBD1 (5 bases). The CDR3 loop spans 10 amino acids. Looked up from germline, CDR1 is SQVTM and CDR2 is ANQGSEA. V lost 4 bases and J 10 bases, leaving 8 bases between the germline ends.

The V call is TRBV5-1, the J call TRBJ2-3; a weak D match, TRBD1 (6 bases). The CDR3 contains 13 residues. In germline, CDR1 is SGHRS, CDR2 YFSETQ. Trimming took off 0 bases at V and 8 bases at J, with 10 bases between the two ends. The CDR3 DNA reads as TGCGCCAGCAGCTTGGCAGGGGTGGGTACGCAGTATTTT. It specifies CASSLAGVGTQYF. Full variable domain (outside the CDR3, taken from reference TRBV5-1 and TRBJ2-3): KAGVTQTPRYLIKTRGQQVTLSCSPISGHRSVSWYQQTPGQGLQFLFEYFSETQRNKGNFPGRFSGRQFSNSRSEMNVSTLELGDSALYLCASSLAGVGTQYFGPGTRLTVL.

This rearrangement joins TRBV27 to TRBJ2-1; 9 nucleotides line up with TRBD2. V lost 5 bases, J lost 15 bases, and 5 bases stayed unmatched. Germline V gives CDR1 MNHEY, CDR2 SMNVEV (reference sequence). The CDR3 has 11 amino acids. CDR3 in DNA: TGTGCCAGCAGTCTAGCGGGGAGGGGGTTCTTC. It translates to CASSLAGRGFF.

The table lists this clone with a few counts. The chain carries TRBV7-6 and TRBJ2-5, with D maybe TRBD1 (6 bases). Germline-derived CDR1 and CDR2 are SGHVS and FNYEAQ. The V and J ends lost 4 bases and 1 base respectively, with 13 bases between them. This CDR3 is built from 15 residues. The CDR3 bases are TGTGCCAGCAGCTATTCGCAGGGGCCCCAAGAGACCCAGTACTTC. Translation: CASSYSQGPQETQYF.

This chain links TRBV19 with TRBJ1-5; D is uncertain. The CDR3 is 12 amino acids. Looked up from germline, CDR1 is LNHDA and CDR2 is SQIVND (reference sequence). V lost 9 bases, J lost 7 bases, and 13 bases lay in between. Here the CDR3 DNA reads TGTGCCAGCCGTTCGAGAGAACAGCCCCAGCATTTT. It codes for CASRSREQPQHF.

The chain uses TRBV9 and TRBJ2-3; TRBD2 matches 9 bases. The CDR3 is 16 residues long. Losses at the gene ends were 0 bases for V and 5 bases for J; bases not matched to a gene: 7. From germline, CDR1 is SGDLS and CDR2 YYNGEE. CDR3 region: CASSVVIAGAVDTQYF. The CDR3 DNA reads TGTGCCAGCAGCGTAGTCATAGCGGGAGCGGTAGATACGCAGTATTTT.

The chain links TRBV15 to TRBJ2-7; TRBD2 agrees at 11 bases. Germline V lookup: CDR1 LNHNV, CDR2 YYDKDF (reference sequence). The V segment lost 5 bases and the J segment 3 bases; nucleotides outside the gene matches: 3. The CDR3 loop spans 14 amino acids. The CDR3 DNA follows: TGTGCCACCAGCGGAGGACTAGCGGGCTACGAGCAGTACTTC. This encodes CATSGGLAGYEQYF.

J is TRBJ2-2 and V is TRBV2, with a weak D call TRBD2 (6 bases). CDR1 is SNHLY and CDR2 is FYNNEI in the germline V gene. V lost 6 bases to trimming and J lost 5 bases, with 13 bases between them. This CDR3 has 14 residues. CDR3 sequence reads: CASSRRRETGELFF. For the CDR3, the DNA is TGTGCCAGCAGCAGGAGGAGGGAGACCGGGGAGCTGTTTTTT.

The chain recombines TRBV5-1 with TRBJ1-4; the match to TRBD1 covers 10 bases. Germline V gene sequence: CDR1 SGHRS, CDR2 YFSETQ. The CDR3 runs 14 residues. V dropped 4 bases and J dropped 7; count of bases not matched to a gene: 4. CDR3 bases: TGCGCCAGCAGCCCCGGGGACAGGGGTGAAAAACTGTTTTTT. Residues: CASSPGDRGEKLFF.